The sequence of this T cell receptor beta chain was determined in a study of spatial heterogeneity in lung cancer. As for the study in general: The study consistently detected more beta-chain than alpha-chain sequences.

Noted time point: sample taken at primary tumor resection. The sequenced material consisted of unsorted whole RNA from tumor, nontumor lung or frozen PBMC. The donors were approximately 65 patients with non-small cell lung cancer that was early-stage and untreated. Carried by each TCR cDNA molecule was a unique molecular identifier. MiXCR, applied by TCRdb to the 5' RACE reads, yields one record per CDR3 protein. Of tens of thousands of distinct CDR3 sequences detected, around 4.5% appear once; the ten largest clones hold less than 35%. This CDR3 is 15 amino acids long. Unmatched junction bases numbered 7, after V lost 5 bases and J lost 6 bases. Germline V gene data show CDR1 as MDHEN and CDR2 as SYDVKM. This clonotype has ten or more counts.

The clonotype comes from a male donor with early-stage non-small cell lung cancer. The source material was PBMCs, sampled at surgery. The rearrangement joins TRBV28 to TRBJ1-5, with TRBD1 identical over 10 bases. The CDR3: CASSRDRGGGQPQHF. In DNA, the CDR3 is TGTGCCAGCAGTAGGGACAGGGGAGGGGGTCAGCCCCAGCATTTT.